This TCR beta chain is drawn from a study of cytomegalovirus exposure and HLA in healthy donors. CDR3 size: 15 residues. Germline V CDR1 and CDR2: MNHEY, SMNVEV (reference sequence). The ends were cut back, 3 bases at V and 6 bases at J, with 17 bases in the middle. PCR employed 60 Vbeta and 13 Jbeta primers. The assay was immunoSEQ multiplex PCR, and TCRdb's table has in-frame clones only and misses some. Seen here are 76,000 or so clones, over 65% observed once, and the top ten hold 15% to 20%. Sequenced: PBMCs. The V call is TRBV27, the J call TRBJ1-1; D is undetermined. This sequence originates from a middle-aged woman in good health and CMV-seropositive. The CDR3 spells CASSFISGGLAEAFF. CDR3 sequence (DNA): TGTGCCAGCAGTTTTATTTCCGGAGGGCTGGCTGAAGCTTTCTTT.